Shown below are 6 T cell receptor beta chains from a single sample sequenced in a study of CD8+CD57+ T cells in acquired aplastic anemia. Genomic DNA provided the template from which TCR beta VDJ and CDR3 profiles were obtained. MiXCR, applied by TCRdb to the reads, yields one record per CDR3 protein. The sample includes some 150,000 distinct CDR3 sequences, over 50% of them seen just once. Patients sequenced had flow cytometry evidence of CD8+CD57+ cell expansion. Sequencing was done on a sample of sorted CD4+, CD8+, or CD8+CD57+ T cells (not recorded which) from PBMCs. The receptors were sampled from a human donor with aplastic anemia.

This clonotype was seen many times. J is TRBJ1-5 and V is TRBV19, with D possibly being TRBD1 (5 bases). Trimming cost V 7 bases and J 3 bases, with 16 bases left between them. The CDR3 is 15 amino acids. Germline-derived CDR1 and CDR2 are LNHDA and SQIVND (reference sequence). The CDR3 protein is CASTSLPGYNQPQHF. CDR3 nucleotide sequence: TGTGCCAGTACCTCCCTGCCAGGGTACAATCAGCCCCAGCATTTT.

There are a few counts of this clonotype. The DNA for the CDR3 is TGCAGCGTTGAGAGGGAGGGAAGCACCTATGGCTACACCTTC. This gives the protein CSVEREGSTYGYTF. The rearrangement joins TRBV29-1 to TRBJ1-2; D is unclear. Germline V gene lookup returns CDR1 SQVTM and CDR2 ANQGSEA. The CDR3 totals 14 residues. The V and J ends lost 3 bases and 4 bases respectively, with 15 bases between them.

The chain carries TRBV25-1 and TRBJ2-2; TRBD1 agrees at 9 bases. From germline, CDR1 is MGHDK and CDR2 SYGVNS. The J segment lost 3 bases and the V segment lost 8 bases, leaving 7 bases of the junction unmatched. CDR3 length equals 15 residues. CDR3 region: CASRGTGGDTGELFF. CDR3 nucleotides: TGTGCCAGCCGCGGAACAGGGGGCGACACCGGGGAGCTGTTTTTT.

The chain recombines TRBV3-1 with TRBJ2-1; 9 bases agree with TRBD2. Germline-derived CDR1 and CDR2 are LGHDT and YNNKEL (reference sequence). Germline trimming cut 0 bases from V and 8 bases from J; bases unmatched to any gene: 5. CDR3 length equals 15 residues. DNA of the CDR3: TGTGCCAGCAGCCAAGAAACGGCTAGCGGGGATGAGCAGTTCTTC. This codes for CASSQETASGDEQFF.

The CDR3 loop is CASSPAAVEGYTF. The CDR3 DNA sequence: TGTGCCAGCAGTCCCGCAGCTGTGGAAGGCTACACCTTC. The chain links TRBV27 to TRBJ1-2; D unclear. CDR1 and CDR2 from the germline V gene are MNHEY and SMNVEV (reference sequence). Deletions cut 5 bases from V and 8 bases from J, with 15 bases between. The CDR3 is 13 residues long.

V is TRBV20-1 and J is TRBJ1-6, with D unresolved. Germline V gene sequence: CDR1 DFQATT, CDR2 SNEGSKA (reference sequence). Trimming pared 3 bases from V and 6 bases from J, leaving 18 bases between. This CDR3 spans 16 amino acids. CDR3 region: CSASRPGGSGNSPLHF. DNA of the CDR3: TGCAGTGCTAGTAGGCCCGGTGGTAGTGGTAATTCACCCCTCCACTTT.